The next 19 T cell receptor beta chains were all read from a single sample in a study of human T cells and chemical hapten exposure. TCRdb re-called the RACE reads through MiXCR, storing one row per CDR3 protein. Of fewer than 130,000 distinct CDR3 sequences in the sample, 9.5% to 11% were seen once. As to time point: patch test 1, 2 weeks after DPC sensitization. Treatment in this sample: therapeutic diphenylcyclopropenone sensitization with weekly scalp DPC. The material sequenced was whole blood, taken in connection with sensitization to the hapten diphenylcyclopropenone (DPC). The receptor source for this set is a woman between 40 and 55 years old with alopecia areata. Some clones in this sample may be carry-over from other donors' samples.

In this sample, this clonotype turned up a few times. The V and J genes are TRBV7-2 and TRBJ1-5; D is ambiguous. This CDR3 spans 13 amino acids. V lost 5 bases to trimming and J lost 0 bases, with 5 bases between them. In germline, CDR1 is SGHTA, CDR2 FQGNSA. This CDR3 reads CASSRISNQPQHF. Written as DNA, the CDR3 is TGTGCCAGCAGCCGTATTAGCAATCAGCCCCAGCATTTT. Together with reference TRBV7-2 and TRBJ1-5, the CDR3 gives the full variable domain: GAGVSQSPSNKVTEKGKDVELRCDPISGHTALYWYRQSLGQGLEFLIYFQGNSAPDKSGLPSDRFSAERTGGSVSTLTIQRTQQEDSAVYLCASSRISNQPQHFGDGTRLSIL.

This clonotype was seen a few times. The CDR3 sequence: CSVVAAYEQYF. The CDR3 DNA follows: TGCAGCGTTGTGGCAGCCTACGAGCAGTACTTC. The chain has TRBV29-1 and TRBJ2-7; no reliable D call. The CDR3 extends over 11 amino acids. V was cut by 4 bases and J by 2 bases, with 6 bases left in between. In germline, CDR1 is SQVTM, CDR2 ANQGSEA.

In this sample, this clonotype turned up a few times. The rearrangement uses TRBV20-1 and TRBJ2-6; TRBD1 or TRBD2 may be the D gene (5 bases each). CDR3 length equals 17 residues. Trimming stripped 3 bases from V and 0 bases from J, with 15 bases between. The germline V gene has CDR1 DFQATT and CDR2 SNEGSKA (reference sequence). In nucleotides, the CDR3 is TGCAGTGCTAGGTTGGGAACTGGGGGCTCTGGGGCCAACGTCCTGACTTTC. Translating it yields CSARLGTGGSGANVLTF.

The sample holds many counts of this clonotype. This CDR3 reads CAISERGQGEPEAFF. The CDR3 DNA reads TGTGCCATCAGTGAGAGGGGACAGGGGGAACCTGAAGCTTTCTTT. The gene calls are TRBV10-3 and TRBJ1-1; 11 bases align to TRBD1. CDR1 and CDR2 from the germline V gene are ENHRY and SYGVKD. Trimming cost V 2 bases and J 6 bases; bases outside gene matches: 5. The CDR3 loop spans 15 amino acids.

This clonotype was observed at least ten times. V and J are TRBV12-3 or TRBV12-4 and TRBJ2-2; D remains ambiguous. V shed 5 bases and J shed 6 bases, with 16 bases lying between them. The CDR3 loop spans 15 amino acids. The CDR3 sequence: CASSPRVDVPGELFF. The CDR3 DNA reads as TGTGCCAGCAGTCCCCGGGTAGACGTACCCGGGGAGCTGTTTTTT.

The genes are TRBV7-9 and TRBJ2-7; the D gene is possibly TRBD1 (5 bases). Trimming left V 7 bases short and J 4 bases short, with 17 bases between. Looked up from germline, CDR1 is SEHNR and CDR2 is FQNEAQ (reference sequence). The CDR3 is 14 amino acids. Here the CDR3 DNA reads TGTGCCAGCACCCAGGCAGGGTCTCTTTACGAGCAGTACTTC. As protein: CASTQAGSLYEQYF.

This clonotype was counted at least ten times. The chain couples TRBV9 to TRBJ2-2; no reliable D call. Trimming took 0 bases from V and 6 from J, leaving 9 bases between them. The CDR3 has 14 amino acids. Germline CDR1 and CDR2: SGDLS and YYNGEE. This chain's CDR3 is CASSVAGVAGELFF. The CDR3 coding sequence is TGTGCCAGCAGCGTAGCAGGAGTGGCCGGGGAGCTGTTTTTT.

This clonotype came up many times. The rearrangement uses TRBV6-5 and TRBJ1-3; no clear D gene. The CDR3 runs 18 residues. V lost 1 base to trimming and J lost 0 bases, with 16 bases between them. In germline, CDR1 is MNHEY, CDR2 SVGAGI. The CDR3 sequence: CASSYFSTPSSSGNTIYF. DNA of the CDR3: TGTGCCAGCAGTTACTTCTCGACACCCTCAAGCTCTGGAAACACCATATATTTT.

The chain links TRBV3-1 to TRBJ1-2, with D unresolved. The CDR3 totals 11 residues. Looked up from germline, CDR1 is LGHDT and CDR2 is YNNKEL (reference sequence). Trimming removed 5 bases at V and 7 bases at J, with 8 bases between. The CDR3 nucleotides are TGTGCCAGCAGCGCGGGGTTTGGCTACACCTTC. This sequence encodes CASSAGFGYTF. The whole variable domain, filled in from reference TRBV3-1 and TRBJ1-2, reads DTAVSQTPKYLVTQMGNDKSIKCEQNLGHDTMYWYKQDSKKFLKIMFSYNNKELIINETVPNRFSPKSPDKAHLNLHINSLELGDSAVYFCASSAGFGYTFGSGTRLTVV.

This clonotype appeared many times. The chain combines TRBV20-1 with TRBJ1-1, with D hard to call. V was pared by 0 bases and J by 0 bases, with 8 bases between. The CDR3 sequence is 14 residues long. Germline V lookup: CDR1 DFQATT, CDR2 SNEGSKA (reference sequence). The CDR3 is CSARDPKVNTEAFF. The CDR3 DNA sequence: TGCAGTGCTAGAGATCCGAAGGTGAACACTGAAGCTTTCTTT.

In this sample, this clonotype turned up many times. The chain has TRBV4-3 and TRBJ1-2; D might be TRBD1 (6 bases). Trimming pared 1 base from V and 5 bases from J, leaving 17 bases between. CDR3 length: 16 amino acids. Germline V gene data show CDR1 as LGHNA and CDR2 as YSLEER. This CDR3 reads CASSQVLLGGKYGYTF. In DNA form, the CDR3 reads TGCGCCAGCAGCCAAGTCCTGTTAGGGGGGAAGTATGGCTACACCTTC.

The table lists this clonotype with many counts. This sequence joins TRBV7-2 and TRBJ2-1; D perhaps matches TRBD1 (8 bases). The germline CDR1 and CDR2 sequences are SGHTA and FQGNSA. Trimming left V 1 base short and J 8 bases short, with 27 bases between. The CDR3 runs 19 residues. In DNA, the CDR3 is TGTGCCAGCAGCTTAGGGACAGGGTCAGCGGGGAGGTGGGGGTATGAGCAGTTCTTC. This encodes CASSLGTGSAGRWGYEQFF. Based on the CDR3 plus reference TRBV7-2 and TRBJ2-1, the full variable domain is GAGVSQSPSNKVTEKGKDVELRCDPISGHTALYWYRQSLGQGLEFLIYFQGNSAPDKSGLPSDRFSAERTGGSVSTLTIQRTQQEDSAVYLCASSLGTGSAGRWGYEQFFGPGTRLTVL.

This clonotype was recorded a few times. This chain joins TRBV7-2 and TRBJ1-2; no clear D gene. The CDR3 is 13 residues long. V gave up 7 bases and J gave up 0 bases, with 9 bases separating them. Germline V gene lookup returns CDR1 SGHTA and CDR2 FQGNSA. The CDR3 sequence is CASMLGPNYGYTF. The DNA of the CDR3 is TGTGCCAGCATGCTCGGACCTAACTATGGCTACACCTTC.

For the CDR3, the DNA is TGCAGTGCCGCGACCGGGACAGGGTTACAGTCACCCCTCCACTTT. Translation gives CSAATGTGLQSPLHF. V and J are TRBV20-1 and TRBJ1-6; 9 bases align to TRBD1. Germline V gene data show CDR1 as DFQATT and CDR2 as SNEGSKA (reference sequence). Unmatched junction bases numbered 13, after V lost 6 bases and J lost 10 bases. The CDR3 consists of 15 residues.

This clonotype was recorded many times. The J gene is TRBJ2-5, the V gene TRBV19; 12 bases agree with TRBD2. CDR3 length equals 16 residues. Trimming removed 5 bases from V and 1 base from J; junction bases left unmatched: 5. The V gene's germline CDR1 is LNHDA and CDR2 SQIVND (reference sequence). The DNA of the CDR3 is TGTGCCAGTAGTCCACGACTAGCGGGAGTCCAAGAGACCCAGTACTTC. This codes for CASSPRLAGVQETQYF. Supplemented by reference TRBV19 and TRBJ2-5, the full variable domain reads DGGITQSPKYLFRKEGQNVTLSCEQNLNHDAMYWYRQDPGQGLRLIYYSQIVNDFQKGDIAEGYSVSREKKESFPLTVTSAQKNPTAFYLCASSPRLAGVQETQYFGPGTRLLVL.

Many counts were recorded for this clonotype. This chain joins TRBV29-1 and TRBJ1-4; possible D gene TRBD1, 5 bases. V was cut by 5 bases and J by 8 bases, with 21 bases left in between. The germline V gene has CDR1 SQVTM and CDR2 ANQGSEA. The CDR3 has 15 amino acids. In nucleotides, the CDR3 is TGCAGCGTTTATGTCCTAGAGGGGAAGAGGGAAAAACTGTTTTTT. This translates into CSVYVLEGKREKLFF.

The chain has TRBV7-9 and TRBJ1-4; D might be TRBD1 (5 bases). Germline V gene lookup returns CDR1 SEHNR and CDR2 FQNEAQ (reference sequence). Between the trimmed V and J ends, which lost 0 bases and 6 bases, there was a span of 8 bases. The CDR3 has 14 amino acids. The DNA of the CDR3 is TGTGCCAGCAGCTTAGCCGGGACGGATGAAAAACTGTTTTTT. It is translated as CASSLAGTDEKLFF.

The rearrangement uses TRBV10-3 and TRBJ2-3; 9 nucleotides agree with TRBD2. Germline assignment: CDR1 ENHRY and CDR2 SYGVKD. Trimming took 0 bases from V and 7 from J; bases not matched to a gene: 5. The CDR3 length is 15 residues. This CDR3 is CAISESGLAGNTQYF. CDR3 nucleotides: TGTGCCATCAGTGAGTCGGGCCTAGCGGGGAATACGCAGTATTTT.

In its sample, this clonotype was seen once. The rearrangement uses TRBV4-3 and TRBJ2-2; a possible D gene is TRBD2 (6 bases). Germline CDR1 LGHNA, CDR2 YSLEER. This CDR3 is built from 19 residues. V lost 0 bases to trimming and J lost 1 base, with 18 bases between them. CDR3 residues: CASSQDAPFAGMNTGELFF. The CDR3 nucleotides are TGCGCCAGCAGCCAAGACGCCCCCTTTGCGGGGATGAACACCGGGGAGCTGTTTTTT.